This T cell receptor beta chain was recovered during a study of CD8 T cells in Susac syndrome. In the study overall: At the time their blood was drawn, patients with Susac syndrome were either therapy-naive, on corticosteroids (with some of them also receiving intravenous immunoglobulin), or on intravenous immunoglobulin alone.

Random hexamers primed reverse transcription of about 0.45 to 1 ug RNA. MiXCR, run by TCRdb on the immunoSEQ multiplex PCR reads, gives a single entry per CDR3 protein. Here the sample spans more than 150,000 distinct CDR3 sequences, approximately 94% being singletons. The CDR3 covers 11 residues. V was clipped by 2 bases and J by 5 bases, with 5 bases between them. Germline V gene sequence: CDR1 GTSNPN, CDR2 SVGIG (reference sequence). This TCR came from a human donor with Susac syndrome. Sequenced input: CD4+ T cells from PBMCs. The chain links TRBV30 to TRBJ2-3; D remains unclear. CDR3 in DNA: TGTGCCTGGAGTTCGATAGATACGCAGTATTTT. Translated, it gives CAWSSIDTQYF.